The next 18 T cell receptor beta chains were all read from a single sample in a study of blood T cell repertoires in COVID-19. Using immunoSEQ multiplex PCR, the repertoire was profiled, and TCRdb retains in-frame clones only, with some absent. The profile shows 100,000 to 150,000 clones, around 81% of them singletons. The sequenced sample was peripheral blood. Source of these receptors: a young man with COVID-19, enrolled during active disease.

The gene calls are TRBV24-1 and TRBJ2-1; D is uncertain. CDR3 length equals 13 residues. V lost 5 bases and J lost 0, with 4 bases in between. Germline assignment: CDR1 KGHDR and CDR2 SFDVKD. The CDR3 DNA is TGTGCCACCAGTGGAGTCTCCTACAATGAGCAGTTCTTC. Its translation is CATSGVSYNEQFF.

The V call is TRBV7-2, the J call TRBJ2-7, with 7 bases aligning to TRBD2. Per germline, CDR1 SGHTA and CDR2 FQGNSA. The CDR3 totals 14 residues. V was pared by 4 bases and J by 2 bases, with 5 bases of the junction left unmatched. CDR3 loop: CASSSRDYPYEQYF. DNA of the CDR3: TGTGCCAGCAGCTCCCGGGACTACCCCTACGAGCAGTACTTC.

The rearrangement links TRBV24-1 to TRBJ2-1; 8 bases align to TRBD2. V shed 3 bases and J 2 bases; nucleotides not matched to a gene: 5. The CDR3 runs 16 residues. The germline CDR1 and CDR2 sequences are KGHDR and SFDVKD. CDR3 in DNA: TGTGCCACCAGTGATCCAACCGGGGGGGCCTACAATGAGCAGTTCTTC. Its protein is CATSDPTGGAYNEQFF.

V and J are TRBV5-1 and TRBJ1-3; no firm D call. Trimming shortened V by 5 bases and J by 0 bases, and 9 bases separated the two germline ends. The CDR3 spans 14 residues. Germline CDR1 reads SGHRS; CDR2 reads YFSETQ. CDR3 sequence: CASRDTFSGNTIYF. Written as DNA, the CDR3 is TGCGCCAGCAGAGACACCTTCTCTGGAAACACCATATATTTT.

This clone has just a few counts. The chain recombines TRBV10-3 with TRBJ1-1, with 9 positions matching TRBD1. Germline V CDR1 and CDR2: ENHRY, SYGVKD. The CDR3 extends over 14 amino acids. J lost 1 base, V lost 4 bases, and 1 base had no gene match. For the CDR3, the DNA is TGTGCCATCAGTGGGGGACAGGGGAACACTGAAGCTTTCTTT. This translates into CAISGGQGNTEAFF.

A few counts support this clone. The chain has TRBV28 and TRBJ1-2; unclear D gene. This CDR3 is built from 13 residues. Looked up from germline, CDR1 is MDHEN and CDR2 is SYDVKM. V shed 5 bases and J shed 4 bases, with 11 bases lying between them. The chain's CDR3 is CASSPPGSYGYTF. CDR3 in DNA: TGTGCCAGCAGTCCACCGGGGAGCTATGGCTACACCTTC.

This clone was found a few times. The chain is built from TRBV18 and TRBJ2-5; a weak D match, TRBD2 (5 bases). V was shortened by 0 bases and J by 4 bases, with 21 bases between the two germline ends. Looked up from germline, CDR1 is KGHSH and CDR2 is LQKENI. The CDR3 has 18 amino acids. CDR3 sequence (DNA): TGTGCCAGCTCACCACCGGTTTGGGAGACCCCCTACCGAGAGACCCAGTACTTC. Its protein is CASSPPVWETPYRETQYF.

The chain recombines TRBV19 with TRBJ2-5; 14 bases match TRBD2. Losses at the gene ends were 4 bases for V and 5 bases for J; bases not matched to a gene: 12. Germline CDR1 is LNHDA and CDR2 is SQIVND (reference sequence). The CDR3 runs to 18 residues. The CDR3 region is CASSTGTSGSILWETQYF. CDR3 in DNA: TGTGCCAGTAGTACCGGGACTAGCGGGAGTATCTTGTGGGAGACCCAGTACTTC.

The rearrangement joins TRBV2 to TRBJ1-5; D unresolved. V lost 4 bases, J lost 4 bases, and 8 bases lay in between. The germline gives CDR1 SNHLY, CDR2 FYNNEI. CDR3 length equals 13 residues. In DNA form, the CDR3 reads TGTGCCAGCAGTGGTCTAAGTAATCAGCCCCAGCATTTT. It is translated as CASSGLSNQPQHF.

In its sample, this clone was seen once. The V and J genes are TRBV7-9 and TRBJ1-2; D is ambiguous. Per the germline V gene, CDR1 is SEHNR and CDR2 is FQNEAQ (reference sequence). The CDR3 has 16 amino acids. Trimming cost V 1 base and J 0 bases, with 12 bases left between them. The CDR3 region is CASSLGVGDPNYGYTF. Written as DNA, the CDR3 is TGTGCCAGCAGCTTAGGGGTGGGCGATCCTAACTATGGCTACACCTTC.

The chain combines TRBV6-6 with TRBJ2-1; D might be TRBD2 (5 bases). Germline V gives CDR1 MNHNY, CDR2 SVGAGI (reference sequence). The CDR3 loop spans 15 amino acids. Trimming took off 5 bases at V and 0 bases at J, with 11 bases between the two ends. The CDR3: CASSPLGSSYNEQFF. The CDR3 DNA reads as TGTGCCAGCAGTCCTCTAGGGAGCTCCTACAATGAGCAGTTCTTC.

In DNA form, the CDR3 reads TGTGCTAGTGGTTCCCCACCCAGCTACGAGCAGTACTTC. Its protein product is CASGSPPSYEQYF. This chain joins TRBV12-5 and TRBJ2-7; D gene unclear. The CDR3 runs 13 residues. Per the germline V gene, CDR1 is LGHNT and CDR2 is FRNRAP. The ends were cut back, 4 bases at V and 3 bases at J, with 10 bases in the middle.

This clone has a handful of counts. The genes are TRBV11-3 and TRBJ1-6; 7 positions agree with TRBD1. This CDR3 spans 14 amino acids. Germline loops: CDR1 SGHNT, CDR2 YENEEA. V lost 1 base to trimming and J lost 7 bases; unmatched junction nucleotides: 1. The CDR3: CASSLGQGNSPLHF. CDR3 DNA sequence: TGTGCCAGCAGCTTAGGACAGGGAAATTCACCCCTCCACTTT.

V gene TRBV4-1 combines with J gene TRBJ1-2; D gene ambiguous. Trimming pared 0 bases from V and 6 bases from J, leaving 11 bases between. Germline loops: CDR1 MGHRA, CDR2 YSYEKL. This CDR3 has 14 residues. CDR3 nucleotides: TGCGCCAGCAGCCAAGATAGCTTTCGCAATGGCTACACCTTC. Translation: CASSQDSFRNGYTF.

This clone was seen only a few times. V is TRBV30 and J is TRBJ1-3; D is unclear. Trimming pared 2 bases from V and 4 bases from J, leaving 12 bases between. The germline CDR1 and CDR2 sequences are GTSNPN and SVGIG (reference sequence). This CDR3 is 14 amino acids long. In DNA, the CDR3 is TGTGCCTGGAGTCGGGTTATAAGAGGAAACACCATATATTTT. Protein sequence: CAWSRVIRGNTIYF.

This sequence joins TRBV29-1 and TRBJ2-5, with 8 bases aligning to TRBD2. The CDR3 covers 13 residues. V lost 5 bases and J lost 4; bases outside the gene matches: 6. Germline V gene lookup returns CDR1 SQVTM and CDR2 ANQGSEA. Here the CDR3 reads CSVRLTSGETQYF. CDR3 coding DNA: TGCAGCGTTCGACTTACTAGCGGAGAGACCCAGTACTTC.

The chain joins TRBV14 to TRBJ1-2, with 7 bases that match TRBD1. CDR1 and CDR2 from the germline V gene are SGHDN and FVKESK. Unmatched junction bases numbered 8, after V lost 3 bases and J lost 4 bases. This CDR3 has 15 residues. The CDR3 region has the DNA TGTGCCAGCAGCCACGTCGCTCAGGGGGTCTATGGCTACACCTTC. Its protein product is CASSHVAQGVYGYTF.

This clone has just one count. This chain joins TRBV19 and TRBJ2-7; D perhaps matches TRBD1 (6 bases). The CDR3 runs 14 residues. The germline V gene has CDR1 LNHDA and CDR2 SQIVND (reference sequence). The V gene lost 8 bases and the J gene lost 0 bases, with 14 bases spanning the gap. The CDR3 sequence is CASARDTISYEQYF. The DNA of the CDR3 is TGTGCCAGTGCCCGGGACACCATCTCCTACGAGCAGTACTTC.